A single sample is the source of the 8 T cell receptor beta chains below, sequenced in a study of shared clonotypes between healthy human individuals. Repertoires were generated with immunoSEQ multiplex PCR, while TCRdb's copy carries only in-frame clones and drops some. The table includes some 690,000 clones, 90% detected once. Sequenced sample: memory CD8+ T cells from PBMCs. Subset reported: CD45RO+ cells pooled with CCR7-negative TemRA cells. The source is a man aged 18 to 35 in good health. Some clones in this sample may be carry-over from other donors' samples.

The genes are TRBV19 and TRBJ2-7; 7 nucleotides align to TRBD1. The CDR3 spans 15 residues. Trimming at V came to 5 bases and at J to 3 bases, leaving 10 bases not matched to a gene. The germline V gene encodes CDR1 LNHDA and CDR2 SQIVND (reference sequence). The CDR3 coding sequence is TGTGCCAGTAGTCGCGAGAGGGGGCCCTACTACGAGCAGTACTTC. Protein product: CASSRERGPYYEQYF. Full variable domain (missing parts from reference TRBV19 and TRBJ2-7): DGGITQSPKYLFRKEGQNVTLSCEQNLNHDAMYWYRQDPGQGLRLIYYSQIVNDFQKGDIAEGYSVSREKKESFPLTVTSAQKNPTAFYLCASSRERGPYYEQYFGPGTRLTVT.

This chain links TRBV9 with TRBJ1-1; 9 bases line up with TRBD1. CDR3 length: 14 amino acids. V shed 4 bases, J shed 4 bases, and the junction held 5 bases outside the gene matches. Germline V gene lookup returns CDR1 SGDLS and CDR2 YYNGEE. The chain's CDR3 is CASSSHRGLTEAFF. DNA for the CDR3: TGTGCCAGCAGCTCTCACAGGGGGCTCACTGAAGCTTTCTTT.

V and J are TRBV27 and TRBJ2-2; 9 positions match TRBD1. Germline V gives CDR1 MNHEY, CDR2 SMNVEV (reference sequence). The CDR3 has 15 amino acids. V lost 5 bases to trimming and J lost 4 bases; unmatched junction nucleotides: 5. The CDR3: CASSVDRGGTGELFF. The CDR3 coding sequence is TGTGCCAGCAGTGTGGACAGGGGTGGCACCGGGGAGCTGTTTTTT.

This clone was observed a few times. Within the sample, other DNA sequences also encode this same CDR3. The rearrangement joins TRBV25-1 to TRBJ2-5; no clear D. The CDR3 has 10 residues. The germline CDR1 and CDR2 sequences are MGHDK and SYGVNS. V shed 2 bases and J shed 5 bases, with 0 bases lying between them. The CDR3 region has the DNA TGTGCCAGCAGTGAAGAGACCCAGTACTTC. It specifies CASSEETQYF.

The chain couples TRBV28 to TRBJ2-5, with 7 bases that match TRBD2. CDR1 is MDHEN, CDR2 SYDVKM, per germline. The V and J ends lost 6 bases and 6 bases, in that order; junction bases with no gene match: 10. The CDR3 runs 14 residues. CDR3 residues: CASSSGGGMKTQYF. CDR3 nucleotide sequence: TGTGCCAGCAGCTCTGGGGGGGGAATGAAGACCCAGTACTTC.

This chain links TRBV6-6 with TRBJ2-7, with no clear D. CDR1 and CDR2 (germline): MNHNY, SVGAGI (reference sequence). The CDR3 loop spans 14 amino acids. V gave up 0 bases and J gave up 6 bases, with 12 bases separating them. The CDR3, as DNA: TGTGCCAGCAGTTACTCGTCGGAGTCTTCCGAGCAGTACTTC. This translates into CASSYSSESSEQYF.

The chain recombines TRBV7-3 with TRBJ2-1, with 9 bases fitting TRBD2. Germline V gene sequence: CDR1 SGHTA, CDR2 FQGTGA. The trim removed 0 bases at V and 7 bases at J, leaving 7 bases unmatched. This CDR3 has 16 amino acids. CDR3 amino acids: CASSLTFSGRVNEQFF. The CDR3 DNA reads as TGTGCCAGCAGCTTAACGTTTAGCGGGAGAGTTAATGAGCAGTTCTTC.

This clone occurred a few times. CDR3 amino acids: CASSVAGTSNTEAFF. CDR3 bases: TGCGCCAGCAGCGTCGCCGGGACATCGAACACTGAAGCTTTCTTT. This sequence joins TRBV5-1 and TRBJ1-1; possible D gene TRBD1, 6 bases. V lost 4 bases and J lost 1, with 14 bases in between. Germline CDR1 is SGHRS and CDR2 is YFSETQ. The CDR3 has 15 residues.